Sequencing of this TCR beta chain was carried out in a study of cytomegalovirus exposure and HLA in healthy donors. Study conclusions and caveats: Clusters of TCRs from the first cohort tended to co-occur in the approximately 130 validation repertoires (as a later analysis found).

Regarding this clone: What it binds is not known.

Data came from immunoSEQ multiplex PCR; TCRdb stores just in-frame clones and leaves some out. This sample carries under 70,000 clones, around nine tenths of them seen once, and the ten largest clones take 1.7%. Sequencing used PBMCs. The source of this sequence is a woman under 30 in good health and CMV-seronegative.

The CDR3 bases are TGTGCCAGCAGCCTCAACCCCAGCGGCCAAGAGACCCAGTACTTC. It codes for CASSLNPSGQETQYF. The gene calls are TRBV9 and TRBJ2-5; the D gene is possibly TRBD2 (5 bases). Germline CDR1 SGDLS, CDR2 YYNGEE. Trimming removed 4 bases from V and 1 base from J, with 14 bases in between. This CDR3 comprises 15 residues. Full variable domain (outside the CDR3, taken from reference TRBV9 and TRBJ2-5): DSGVTQTPKHLITATGQRVTLRCSPRSGDLSVYWYQQSLDQGLQFLIQYYNGEERAKGNILERFSAQQFPDLHSELNLSSLELGDSALYFCASSLNPSGQETQYFGPGTRLLVL.